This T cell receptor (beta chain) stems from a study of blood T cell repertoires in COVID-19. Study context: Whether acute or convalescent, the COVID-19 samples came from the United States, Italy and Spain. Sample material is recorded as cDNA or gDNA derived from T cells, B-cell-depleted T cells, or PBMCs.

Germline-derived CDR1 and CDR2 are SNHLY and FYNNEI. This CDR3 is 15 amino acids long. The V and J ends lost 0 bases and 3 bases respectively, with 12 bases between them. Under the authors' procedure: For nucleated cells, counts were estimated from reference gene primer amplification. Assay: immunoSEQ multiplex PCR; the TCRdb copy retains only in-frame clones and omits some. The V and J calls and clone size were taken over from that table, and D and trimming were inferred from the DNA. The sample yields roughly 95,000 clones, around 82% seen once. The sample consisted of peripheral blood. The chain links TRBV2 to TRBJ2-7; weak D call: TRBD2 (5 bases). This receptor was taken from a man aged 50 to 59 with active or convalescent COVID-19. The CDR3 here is CASSEAAAVIYEQYF. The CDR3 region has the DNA TGTGCCAGCAGTGAAGCAGCGGCAGTTATCTACGAGCAGTACTTC.